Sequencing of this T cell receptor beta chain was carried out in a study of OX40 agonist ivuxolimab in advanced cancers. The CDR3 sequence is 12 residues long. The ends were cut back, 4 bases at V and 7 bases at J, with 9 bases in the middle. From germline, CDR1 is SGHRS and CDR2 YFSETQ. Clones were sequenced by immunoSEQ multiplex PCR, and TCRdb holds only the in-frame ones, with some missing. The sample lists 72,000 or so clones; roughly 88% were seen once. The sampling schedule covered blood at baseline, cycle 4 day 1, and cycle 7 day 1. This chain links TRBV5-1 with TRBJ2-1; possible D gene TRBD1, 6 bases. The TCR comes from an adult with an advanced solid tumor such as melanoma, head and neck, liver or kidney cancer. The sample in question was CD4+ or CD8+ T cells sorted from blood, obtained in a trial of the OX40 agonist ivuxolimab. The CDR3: CASSMQGNEQFF. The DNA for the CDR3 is TGCGCCAGCAGCATGCAGGGGAATGAGCAGTTCTTC.